This T cell receptor beta chain was identified in a study of post-analysis software for immune sequencing data. Study-wide points: Several TRBV segments (TRBV5-6, TRBV5-1 and TRBV20-1 among them) occurred more frequently in patients than in controls.

cDNA libraries for TCR beta contained unique molecular identifiers. TCRdb redid the calling of the PCR reads with MiXCR, one entry per CDR3 protein. This repertoire shows some 890,000 distinct CDR3 sequences, about 57% found once; its top ten account for 4.6%. Between the trimmed V and J ends, which lost 0 bases and 5 bases, there was a span of 14 bases. Germline-derived CDR1 and CDR2 are LGHDT and YNNKEL (reference sequence). CDR3 length: 16 residues. Details on this clonotype: Its specificity is not known.

This clonotype was sampled from a girl aged 10-17 years with multiple sclerosis. V gene TRBV3-1 combines with J gene TRBJ2-1, with D perhaps TRBD1 or TRBD2 (6 bases each). Sequenced material: blood. CDR3 amino acids: CASSQEITGRNNEQFF. Written as DNA, the CDR3 is TGTGCCAGCAGCCAAGAAATAACAGGGAGGAACAATGAGCAGTTCTTC.